This TCR beta chain originates from a study of blood T cell repertoires in COVID-19. Study-level information: Collection of acute and convalescent COVID-19 samples took place in the United States, Italy and Spain. From T cells, B-cell-depleted T cells, or PBMCs came the material, which was cDNA or gDNA.

Two negative PCRs, clearance, or symptom resolution characterized the recovered Cohort 3 donors. Authors' data handling: Nucleated cell number was recorded as an estimate derived from reference gene primer amplification. The method was immunoSEQ multiplex PCR; TCRdb's version includes in-frame clones alone and lacks a portion of them. That table gives V, J and clone size, and the DNA gave D and trimming. The sample shows roughly 250,000 clones, about 90% of them seen only once. V was clipped by 8 bases and J by 8 bases; unmatched bases: 12. The germline V gene has CDR1 SNHLY and CDR2 FYNNEI. This CDR3 spans 14 amino acids.

The sequence was collected from a woman younger than 30 who had recovered from COVID-19. The chain is built from TRBV2 and TRBJ2-3; the match to TRBD2 covers 8 bases. The sample consisted of PBMCs or T cells enriched from blood (not recorded which). The CDR3 coding sequence is TGTGCCAGCGTAGCGGGGAACATTGGGGGTACGCAGTATTTT. As protein: CASVAGNIGGTQYF.